Each of the 17 T cell receptor beta chains below was sequenced from the same sample in a study of neurological immune-mediated disorders (dated 2019 in TCRdb). Preparation of the library involved 5' RACE. For sequencing, an Illumina HiSeq 2500 was employed. TCRdb's own reprocessing of the public reads used fastp at Q25 and MiXCR and kept productive beta chains. Rows with a matching CDR3 protein are joined into one entry that keeps the most common DNA and genes. The sample records about 92,000 distinct CDR3 sequences, 3% to 4.5% of which are singletons. The ten largest clones capture approximately 2.9% of the sample. Source material: PBMCs. These receptors all stem from a woman aged 50 to 60 with multiple sclerosis.

This clonotype appeared many times. This chain joins TRBV5-1 and TRBJ1-2; 7 positions match TRBD1. After removal of 2 bases from V and 2 bases from J, the junction contained 9 bases not matched to a gene. This CDR3 spans 16 amino acids. Germline V lookup: CDR1 SGHRS, CDR2 YFSETQ. In nucleotides, the CDR3 is TGCGCCAGCAGCTTAAACAGGGGAGAGGGCAACTATGGCTACACCTTC. Translating it yields CASSLNRGEGNYGYTF.

At least ten counts were recorded for this clonotype. This chain links TRBV12-3 or TRBV12-4 with TRBJ2-2; D is ambiguous. The CDR3 has 14 amino acids. V shed 1 base and J shed 5 bases, with 8 bases lying between them. The CDR3 spells CASSLVSQTGELFF. The DNA of the CDR3 is TGTGCCAGCAGTTTAGTTTCACAGACCGGGGAGCTGTTTTTT.

This clonotype was counted ten times or more. This chain joins TRBV7-3 and TRBJ2-3; 8 nucleotides line up with TRBD1. Trimming cost V 4 bases and J 1 base; bases outside gene matches: 10. CDR3 size: 17 residues. CDR1 and CDR2 from the germline V gene are SGHTA and FQGTGA. In DNA, the CDR3 is TGTGCCAGCAGCTCCCCGCGGACAGGGTTGGGCACAGATACGCAGTATTTT. This translates into CASSSPRTGLGTDTQYF. The whole variable domain, remainder taken from reference TRBV7-3 and TRBJ2-3, is GAGVSQTPSNKVTEKGKYVELRCDPISGHTALYWYRQSLGQGPEFLIYFQGTGAADDSGLPNDRFFAVRPEGSVSTLKIQRTERGDSAVYLCASSSPRTGLGTDTQYFGPGTRLTVL.

This clonotype appeared many times. The chain is built from TRBV25-1 and TRBJ1-6; D is possibly TRBD1 (5 bases). Germline loops: CDR1 MGHDK, CDR2 SYGVNS. V lost 7 bases, J lost 7 bases, and 14 bases lay in between. CDR3 length: 14 amino acids. The CDR3 region is CASNAGTANSPLHF. The CDR3 bases are TGTGCCAGCAATGCCGGGACGGCAAATTCACCCCTCCACTTT.

This clonotype was detected many times. This chain connects TRBV18 to TRBJ2-7; D ambiguous. This CDR3 is built from 15 residues. The germline CDR1 and CDR2 sequences are KGHSH and LQKENI. The V end was cut by 5 bases, the J end by 1 base, with 15 bases between. The CDR3 spells CASSKFQSESYEQYF. CDR3 coding DNA: TGTGCCAGCTCAAAATTCCAGTCAGAGTCCTACGAGCAGTACTTC. The whole variable domain, filled in from reference TRBV18 and TRBJ2-7, reads NAGVMQNPRHLVRRRGQEARLRCSPMKGHSHVYWYRQLPEEGLKFMVYLQKENIIDESGMPKERFSAEFPKEGPSILRIQQVVRGDSAAYFCASSKFQSESYEQYFGPGTRLTVT.

This clonotype was observed at least ten times. This chain uses TRBV5-1 with TRBJ2-5; tentatively, D is TRBD1 or TRBD2 (5 bases each). The CDR3 consists of 17 residues. Trimming took off 4 bases at V and 2 bases at J, with 21 bases between the two ends. Per the germline V gene, CDR1 is SGHRS and CDR2 is YFSETQ. Here the CDR3 DNA reads TGCGCCAGCAGCCGATCCACCTTCGGGACGGATCAAGAGACCCAGTACTTC. Translated: CASSRSTFGTDQETQYF.

This clonotype appeared many times. This chain links TRBV27 with TRBJ2-1, with D tentatively TRBD1 or TRBD2 (5 bases each). V lost 2 bases and J lost 8, with 13 bases in between. Germline assignment: CDR1 MNHEY and CDR2 SMNVEV (reference sequence). The CDR3 contains 14 residues. CDR3 region: CASSLGASTHEQFF. The DNA for the CDR3 is TGTGCCAGCAGTTTAGGGGCTAGCACCCATGAGCAGTTCTTC.

This clonotype was seen ten or more times. This chain joins TRBV20-1 and TRBJ2-3; 12 bases map to TRBD2. The CDR3 loop spans 15 amino acids. V lost 4 bases, J lost 5 bases, and 7 bases stayed unmatched. Germline V gene lookup returns CDR1 DFQATT and CDR2 SNEGSKA (reference sequence). CDR3 in amino acids: CSAILAGGSRDTQYF. The CDR3 nucleotides are TGCAGTGCTATTCTAGCGGGGGGGTCGCGAGATACGCAGTATTTT.

The table lists this clonotype with many counts. This chain links TRBV5-1 with TRBJ2-7; TRBD2 matches 7 bases. CDR3 length: 14 amino acids. Trimming took 7 bases from V and 0 from J; bases not matched to a gene: 7. Germline CDR1 reads SGHRS; CDR2 reads YFSETQ. This CDR3 reads CASSGEGPSYEQYF. The CDR3 DNA sequence: TGCGCCAGCTCTGGGGAGGGGCCCTCCTACGAGCAGTACTTC.

This clonotype was recorded at least ten times. This chain joins TRBV6-2 or TRBV6-3 and TRBJ2-2; tentatively, D is TRBD2 (5 bases). The CDR3 totals 13 residues. Deletions cut 0 bases from V and 6 bases from J, with 5 bases between. Germline V gene lookup returns CDR1 MNHEY and CDR2 SVGEGT. Here the CDR3 DNA reads TGTGCCAGCAGTTACTCGAGGGCCGGGGAGCTGTTTTTT. This encodes CASSYSRAGELFF.

This clonotype was detected many times. The rearrangement uses TRBV10-1 and TRBJ2-7, with D perhaps TRBD2 (5 bases). CDR1 is WNHNN and CDR2 is SYGVQD in the germline V gene (reference sequence). The V gene lost 6 bases and the J gene lost 3 bases, with 15 bases spanning the gap. CDR3 length: 14 residues. The CDR3 protein is CASSLGSMGYEQYF. CDR3 sequence (DNA): TGCGCCAGCAGCCTAGGGAGTATGGGCTACGAGCAGTACTTC.

This clonotype was seen at least ten times. The genes are TRBV24-1 and TRBJ1-4; 9 nucleotides align to TRBD1. In germline, CDR1 is KGHDR, CDR2 SFDVKD. The J segment lost 0 bases and the V segment lost 2 bases, leaving 12 bases of the junction unmatched. The CDR3 totals 20 residues. CDR3 in amino acids: CATSDSHRDREEATNEKLFF. Here the CDR3 DNA reads TGTGCCACCAGTGATTCACACCGGGACAGGGAAGAAGCAACTAATGAAAAACTGTTTTTT.

In this sample, this clonotype turned up many times. This may be a read error, as it is one base from a much larger clone. The gene calls are TRBV7-6 and TRBJ2-1; D is ambiguous. Trimming removed 5 bases at V and 5 bases at J, with 4 bases between. This CDR3 region has 11 residues. Germline V gene sequence: CDR1 SGHVS, CDR2 FNYEAQ. CDR3 amino acids: CASSRDNEQFF. The CDR3, as DNA: TGTGCCAGCAGCCGAGACAATGAGCAGTTCTTC.

This clonotype was observed at least ten times. The rearrangement links TRBV11-2 to TRBJ2-1; TRBD2 aligns across 12 bases. CDR3 length: 16 residues. Germline trimming cut 0 bases from V and 9 bases from J; bases unmatched to any gene: 6. CDR1 and CDR2 from the germline V gene are SGHAT and FQNNGV. CDR3 amino acids: CASSLEPSGGASEQFF. DNA of the CDR3: TGTGCCAGCAGCTTAGAGCCTAGCGGGGGGGCGAGTGAGCAGTTCTTC.

This clonotype has ten or more counts. The V and J genes are TRBV5-1 and TRBJ1-1; D gene ambiguous. The germline V gene encodes CDR1 SGHRS and CDR2 YFSETQ. The CDR3 length is 13 residues. The V end was cut by 1 base, the J end by 2 bases, with 6 bases between. The CDR3 region is CASSLTENTEAFF. CDR3 DNA sequence: TGCGCCAGCAGCTTGACAGAAAACACTGAAGCTTTCTTT.

This clonotype was picked up many times. The rearrangement joins TRBV5-5 to TRBJ2-7; a possible D gene is TRBD2 (5 bases). The CDR3 is 15 amino acids. From germline, CDR1 is SGHKS and CDR2 YYEKEE (reference sequence). V was pared by 4 bases and J by 3 bases, with 17 bases between. CDR3 nucleotide sequence: TGTGCCAGCAGCCTCCGGGGAGAGGAATTCTACGAGCAGTACTTC. This encodes CASSLRGEEFYEQYF.

This clonotype was seen repeatedly, ten times or more. The chain is built from TRBV10-3 and TRBJ2-3; possibly TRBD2 for D (7 bases). Trimming left V 11 bases short and J 2 bases short, with 14 bases between. Germline V gene lookup returns CDR1 ENHRY and CDR2 SYGVKD. The CDR3 is 13 amino acids. CDR3 sequence: CAYRGGHTDTQYF. The CDR3 DNA sequence: TGTGCCTACCGCGGGGGCCACACAGATACGCAGTATTTT.